This T cell receptor (beta chain) was documented in a study of radiation and T cells in renal cell carcinoma. Noted time point: baseline pretreatment blood. The treatment: 15 Gy SBRT to primary tumor, nephrectomy 4 weeks later. Data came from immunoSEQ multiplex PCR; TCRdb stores just in-frame clones and leaves some out. Here the sample spans 85,000 to 100,000 clones, about 86% being singletons. The ends lost 10 bases at V and 2 bases at J; junction bases unmatched: 19. Germline V gene sequence: CDR1 ENHRY, CDR2 SYGVKD. This CDR3 is built from 17 residues. This clone appeared once. The sequence derives from a man in his fifties with renal cell carcinoma. The sequenced sample was blood, obtained from a patient whose treatment included radiotherapy and nephrectomy. This chain uses TRBV10-3 with TRBJ1-2; 7 bases match TRBD1. DNA for the CDR3: TGTGCCACCCAAAGCTCCGGGCAGGGGGGATTAAACTATGGCTACACCTTC. Translation gives CATQSSGQGGLNYGYTF.